This TCR beta chain was documented in a study of OX40 agonist ivuxolimab in advanced cancers. In the study overall: People who had prior anti-PD-1, anti-PD-L1 or anti-CTLA-4 therapy could take part, and around 40% had some.

The V gene's germline CDR1 is MDHEN and CDR2 SYDVKM. CDR3 length: 14 residues. The V segment lost 5 bases and the J segment 5 bases; nucleotides outside the gene matches: 6. Generated by immunoSEQ multiplex PCR, the TCRdb table keeps only in-frame clones and is missing some. The table lists about 18,000 clones, 90% of them singletons. V and J are TRBV28 and TRBJ2-7, with 10 bases fitting TRBD2. This TCR derives from an adult with an advanced solid tumor such as melanoma, head and neck, liver or kidney cancer. Here the sequenced sample was CD4+ or CD8+ T cells sorted from blood, taken in a trial of the OX40 agonist ivuxolimab. The CDR3 reads CASSLAGAPDEQYF. CDR3 DNA sequence: TGTGCCAGCAGTCTAGCGGGAGCTCCAGACGAGCAGTACTTC.